This T cell receptor beta chain comes out of a study of cytomegalovirus exposure and HLA in healthy donors (dated by TCRdb to 2015 to 2018). A note on the overall study: In an earlier analysis of under 750 of the donors, approximately 260 Gb of sequence data and approximately 120 million unique TCR beta sequences from about 190 million T cells were reported. An early release covering around 630 HLA-typed donors comprised approximately 300 gigabases of sequencing data and roughly 85 million unique TCR sequences. The genetic ancestry cluster associated with self-reported Caucasian donors included about 84% of the 300 to 450 genotyped donors. The study was designed to test whether signatures of past pathogen exposure could be identified by cataloging public T cell receptors. The T cell repertoires of roughly 660 subjects were profiled by immunosequencing and related to cytomegalovirus serostatus. In addition to the first cohort of approximately 650 subjects, a separate validation cohort of 130 or so different subjects was used. To predict cytomegalovirus infection status, the study combined high-throughput TCR immunosequencing, statistical association of individual TCRs with disease status, and machine learning. A later analysis re-analyzed previously published TCR beta repertoires from 550 to 700 donors and added high-resolution HLA genotyping to study TCR occurrence patterns. In the later analysis, no new phenotypic data were used to find candidate immune exposures; instead, reliance was placed on TCR beta sequences and their occurrence across donors. In an earlier analysis of roughly 580 of the donors, high-throughput TCR beta sequencing was used to judge whether each TCR beta V gene segment behaved as functional or pseudogenic. Donor age, sex, ethnicity and CMV serostatus were collected together with the repertoire data. Genome-wide SNP genotypes for about 60% of the roughly 670 donors were used in a later genetic analysis, which treated that subset as a discovery cohort. Every repertoire in the discovery cohort had been generated on one and the same sequencing platform. Both class I and class II loci were covered by HLA typing, at four-digit resolution. The number of typed donors differed by locus: 629-630 for A, B, C, DRB1 and DQB1; 500 to 550 for DQA1; roughly 600 for DPA1; and around 490 for DPB1. Four to six DR-DQ haplotypes were handled as single units for association and clustering, since linkage in the cohort was strong. Among approximately 370 genotyped donors of the cohort, an average of roughly 230,000 unique TCR beta nucleotide sequences was sequenced per donor, of which 15% to 20% were non-productive.

About this clone: It has no known antigen specificity. No per-base quality is available; no much larger clone lies one base away.

The library came from the immunoSEQ multiplex PCR assay. For the multiplex PCR, a mixture combining 60 forward primers for TCR Vbeta segments and 13 reverse primers for TCR Jbeta segments was used. The CDR3 region of rearranged TCR beta genes was amplified from genomic DNA with a multiplex PCR assay. The amplified TCR beta libraries were sequenced on the Illumina HiSeq System as 87-base-pair reads. Regarding the original processing steps: A later analysis counted about 82 million unique TCR beta chains across the 670 or so repertoires, and some 11 million of these chains were shared by at least two donors. A nearest-neighbor algorithm error-corrected the raw reads and collapsed the reads into unique sequences, merging closely related sequences to remove PCR and sequencing errors. Alignment of CDR3 sequences to IMGT reference sequences was used to assign V, D and J gene segments. Each retained sequence needed at least a six-nucleotide match to both a V gene segment and a J gene segment. A rearrangement counted as productive if the CDR3 had no stop codons and remained in frame with V and J, and every other rearrangement counted as non-productive. Following IMGT convention, CDR3 was defined as the stretch from the second conserved V-encoded cysteine up to the conserved J-encoded phenylalanine. The earlier analysis of 450 to 750 of the donors excluded any sequence lacking an unambiguous match to a single V gene segment. An earlier analysis of 587 of the donors called V segments functional above 56.7% productive rearrangements and segregating when the between-donor standard deviation exceeded 5%. A statistical classification framework was built for diagnosing cytomegalovirus status from the catalog of TCR beta chain sequences. In a later analysis, TCR nucleotide sequences were compared against IMGT/GENE-DB human TR gene sequences so that V and J genes could be assigned. The TCRdist pipeline was used in a later analysis to assign CDR3 sequences and most-parsimonious VDJ recombination scenarios. In a later analysis, each TCR beta chain was defined by its CDR3 amino acid sequence together with its V-gene family, and reads lacking a unique V-gene family were excluded. As a way to deal with suspected cross-contamination and a sequencing artifact, a later analysis dropped 500 to 700 nucleotide sequences that were highly shared and had low generation probability. A later analysis calculated a clonal expansion index for each public chain from normalized within-repertoire ranks of inferred template counts. Generation probabilities in a later analysis came from a VDJ recombination model fitted to out-of-frame rearrangements, and those results were checked against IGoR. In a later analysis, hypergeometric tests were used to score TCR-TCR, TCR-HLA and TCR-CMV co-occurrence, with a repertoire-size bias correction applied to TCR pairs. In a later analysis, false discovery rates were estimated by permuting HLA or CMV assignments 20 times. A later analysis grouped co-occurring TCRs with DBSCAN, adding TCRdist sequence similarity when clustering within HLA-allele-positive subsets. Repertoires with fewer than 30,000 or more than 120,000 public chains were left out of co-occurrence clustering, as were a handful of repertoires with anomalous nucleotide sharing. The immuneACCESS repertoire file appears here via TCRdb, limited to in-frame rearrangements. These files lack a portion of the clones; in checked studies, under half of the deficit traces to unresolved V genes, and the cause of the others is not known. V and J calls and clone size are copied from that table; D and trimming were computed from the DNA. The sample profile shows 90,000 to 120,000 clones; about 75% of them were found once. The ten most abundant clones make up less than 5% of the sample.

The cohort consisted of some 730 healthy bone marrow donors. At the time of sampling, every cohort member was nominally healthy, though immune exposures that went unrecorded were likely present. The donor tested CMV seropositive, placing the donor among the 289 seropositive members of the cohort. A peripheral blood sample was provided by each donor, and peripheral blood mononuclear cells were used for TCR beta sequencing. Genomic DNA was extracted from the blood cell samples with the Qiagen DNeasy Blood Extraction Kit. Here is what the overall study found, with its caveats: Roughly uniform sequencing depth across donors was assumed in presence/absence analyses, although this assumption may not hold. Most TCR sequences were seen in very few donors, while some public TCRs were found in many individuals. A further reported finding was that TCR beta sequences accurately predicted the HLA-A and HLA-B alleles for most subjects in the first cohort. In a later genetic analysis, fewer N-insertions in productive TCRs were reported among donors in an Asian-associated ancestry cluster than the 666-donor mean. Correlated functional status among segregating V segments might be attributable to linkage disequilibrium, but an unknown experimental factor could not be ruled out. In an earlier analysis of 500 to 650 of the donors, most TCR beta V segments appeared in productive rearrangements about 87% or about 30% of the time, broadly matching IMGT annotations. According to a later analysis, most CMV-associated TCR beta chains appeared to be HLA-restricted, and the HLA associations seemed to be driven largely by CMV exposure. About 17 rarely observed V segments, including chromosome 9 orphons, were excluded from the earlier analysis of several hundred of the donors because counts were too low. In a later analysis, HLA-associated TCR beta chains showed more clonal expansion and lower generation probabilities than non-associated chains that were equally common. In a later analysis, TCR association rates were found to vary across HLA loci, with the most associated TCRs seen for DRB1 alleles and the fewest for HLA-C alleles. In both the original and validation cohorts, the classifier was reported to diagnose cytomegalovirus status with high specificity and sensitivity. According to a later analysis, parvovirus B19, influenza, CMV and Epstein-Barr virus appeared linked to several top co-occurrence clusters. V-gene and J-gene trimming of TCR beta chains was associated with a missense DCLRE1C variant in a later genetic analysis, and the association was replicated in an independent cohort. In this cohort, only TCR beta chains were sequenced, and detectable features were limited by the absence of alpha or paired-chain data. The study listed 150 to 200 TCR beta chains as associated with cytomegalovirus. The 87-base-pair reads could not distinguish some IMGT-functional V segments, including TRBV6-2 and TRBV6-3, so those segments were excluded. Strong co-occurrence of HLA alleles, especially DR and DQ, made assigning TCR associations to individual alleles difficult. Immune exposure information for the cohort was limited to CMV serostatus. Three of the identified cytomegalovirus-associated TCR beta chains were confirmed in vitro to be specific for cytomegalovirus antigens. Because some donors lacked HLA typing at each locus, the association tests relied only on the typed subset. A group of highly shared sequence variants was considered likely to be a technical artifact of the sequencing pipeline. The authors suggested that the approach could potentially be generalized to other disease states and immunological phenotypes. At a false discovery rate of 0.05, a later analysis linked about 17,000 TCR beta sequences to specific HLA alleles.

V and J are truncated by 0 bases and 1 base respectively, leaving an intervening sequence of 28 bases. The CDR3 starts with the cysteine, ends with the phenylalanine, and has 21 residues. CDR3 DNA only is kept here, 63 bases in frame from base 1. For CDR1 and CDR2, the germline V gene lists LGHNA and YSLEER. This TCR came from a woman under 30 in good health and CMV-seropositive. Recombination joined TRBV4-3 with TRBJ2-7, and the D gene may be TRBD1, 5 bases matching. Sequencing was done on a sample of PBMCs. The DNA sequence is given as TGCGCCAGCAGCCAAGAGAGACCCCTCCGAGGACACCCCTCCGGTTCCTACGAGCAGTACTTC. This gives the protein CASSQERPLRGHPSGSYEQYF.